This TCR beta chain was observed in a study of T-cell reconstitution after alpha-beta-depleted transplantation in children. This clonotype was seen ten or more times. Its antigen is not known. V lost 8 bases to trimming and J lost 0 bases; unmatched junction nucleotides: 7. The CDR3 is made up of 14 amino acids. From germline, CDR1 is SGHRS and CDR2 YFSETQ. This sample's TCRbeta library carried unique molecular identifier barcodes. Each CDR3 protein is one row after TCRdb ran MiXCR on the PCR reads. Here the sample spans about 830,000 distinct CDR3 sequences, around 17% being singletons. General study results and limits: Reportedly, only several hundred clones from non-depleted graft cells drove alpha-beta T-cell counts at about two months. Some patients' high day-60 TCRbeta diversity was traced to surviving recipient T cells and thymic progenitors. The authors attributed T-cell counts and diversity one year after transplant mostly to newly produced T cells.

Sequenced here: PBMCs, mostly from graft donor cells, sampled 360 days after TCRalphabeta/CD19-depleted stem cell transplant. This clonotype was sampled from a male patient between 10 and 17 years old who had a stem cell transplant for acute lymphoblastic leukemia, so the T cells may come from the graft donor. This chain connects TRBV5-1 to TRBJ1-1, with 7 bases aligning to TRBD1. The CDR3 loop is CARLTGRVNTEAFF. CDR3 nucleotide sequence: TGCGCCAGACTGACAGGGAGGGTGAACACTGAAGCTTTCTTT.